This T cell receptor (beta chain) was recovered during a study of T cell changes during pregnancy in multiple sclerosis. The CDR3 runs to 15 residues. V dropped 5 bases and J dropped 2; count of bases not matched to a gene: 7. Germline CDR1 and CDR2: SGHNT and YENEEA. Measured with immunoSEQ multiplex PCR; TCRdb has only the in-frame clones, and not every one. Of around 86,000 clones listed, roughly 93% are singletons. V is TRBV11-3 and J is TRBJ2-3; 7 positions match TRBD2. This TCR derives from a female donor with multiple sclerosis, enrolled in a pregnancy study. The starting material was peripheral blood, obtained in the first trimester of pregnancy. The CDR3 is CASSPGGGPTDTQYF. CDR3 nucleotides: TGTGCCAGCAGCCCGGGGGGAGGCCCCACAGATACGCAGTATTTT.